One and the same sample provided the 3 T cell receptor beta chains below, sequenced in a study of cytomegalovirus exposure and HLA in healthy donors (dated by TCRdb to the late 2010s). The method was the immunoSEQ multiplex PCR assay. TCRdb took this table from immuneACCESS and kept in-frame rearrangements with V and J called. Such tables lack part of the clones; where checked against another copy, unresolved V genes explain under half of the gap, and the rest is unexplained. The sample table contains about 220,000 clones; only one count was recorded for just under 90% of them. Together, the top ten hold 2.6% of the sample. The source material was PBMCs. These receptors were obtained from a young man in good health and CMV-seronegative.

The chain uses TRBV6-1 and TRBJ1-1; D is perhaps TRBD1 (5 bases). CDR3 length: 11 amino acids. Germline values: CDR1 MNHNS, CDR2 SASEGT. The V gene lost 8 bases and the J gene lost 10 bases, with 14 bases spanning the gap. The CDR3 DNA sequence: TGTGCCAGCGAGAGGAGGGGTGGAGCTTTCTTT. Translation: CASERRGGAFF.

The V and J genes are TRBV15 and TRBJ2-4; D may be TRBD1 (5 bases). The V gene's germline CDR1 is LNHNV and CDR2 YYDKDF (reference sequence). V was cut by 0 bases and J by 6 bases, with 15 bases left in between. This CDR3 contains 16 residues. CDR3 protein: CATSRDSGHLPNIQYF. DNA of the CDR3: TGTGCCACCAGCAGAGATTCAGGACACCTGCCAAACATTCAGTACTTC. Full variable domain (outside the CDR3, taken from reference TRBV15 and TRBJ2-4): DAMVIQNPRYQVTQFGKPVTLSCSQTLNHNVMYWYQQKSSQAPKLLFHYYDKDFNNEADTPDNFQSRRPNTSFCFLDIRSPGLGDTAMYLCATSRDSGHLPNIQYFGAGTRLSVL.

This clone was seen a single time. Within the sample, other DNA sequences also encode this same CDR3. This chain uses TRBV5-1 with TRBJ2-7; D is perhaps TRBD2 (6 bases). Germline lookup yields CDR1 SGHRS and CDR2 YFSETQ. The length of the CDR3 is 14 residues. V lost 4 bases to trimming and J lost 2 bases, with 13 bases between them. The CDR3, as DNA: TGCGCCAGCAGCCTTAGCGGCCAGGCCTACGAGCAGTACTTC. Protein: CASSLSGQAYEQYF.